Listed below are T cell receptor beta chains from one sample, sequenced in a study of shared clonotypes between healthy human individuals. Sequencing was performed with immunoSEQ multiplex PCR; in TCRdb, only in-frame clones are kept and a portion is missing. The data show around 370,000 clones, just over 95% seen once. The sequenced material came from memory CD8+ T cells sorted from blood. These receptors were obtained from a man aged 30-40 years in good health. Each CDR3 is given with its conserved first and last residue. D genes are given only for firm matches. Some rows have no size entry. The others give once, few or many, or a class for an expanded clone.

D	J	V	size	DNA	CDR3
TRBD2	TRBJ2-1	TRBV2	once	TGTGCCAGCAGCCGACTAGCGGGGGGTAGTGAGCAGTTCTTC	CASSRLAGGSEQFF
TRBD1	TRBJ2-5	TRBV6-5	-	TGTGCCAGCAGAACCAGGGGGAACGGAGAGACCCAGTACTTC	CASRTRGNGETQYF
TRBD2	TRBJ2-2	TRBV11-2	-	TGTGCCAGCCGGAAGTCCGCTAGCGGGAGCTACCCCGGGGAGCTGTTTTTT	CASRKSASGSYPGELFF
-	TRBJ2-3	TRBV10-3	-	TGTGCCATTGGCAAGGTGAGGGGCACAGATACGCAGTATTTT	CAIGKVRGTDTQYF
TRBD1	TRBJ2-2	TRBV5-1	-	TGCGCCAGCAGCCGGGGACAGGGAGGGAACACCGGGGAGCTGTTTTTT	CASSRGQGGNTGELFF
-	TRBJ2-5	TRBV5-6	-	TGTGCCAGCAGCTTTGGGTTTCTGAGGGCTACCCAGTACTTC	CASSFGFLRATQYF
-	TRBJ2-6	TRBV5-1	-	TGCGCCAGCAGCTTGGAGGGGTTCTCTGGGGCCAACGTCCTGACTTTC	CASSLEGFSGANVLTF
-	TRBJ1-3	TRBV11-2	-	TGTGCCAGCAGCACTCAGGTCTCTGGAAACACCATATATTTT	CASSTQVSGNTIYF
-	TRBJ2-1	TRBV6-6	-	TGTGCCAGCAGTTACGGCGCCAATGAGCAGTTCTTC	CASSYGANEQFF
-	TRBJ2-7	TRBV14	-	TGTGCCTCCTCGGGAGTAGTAATGACCTACGAGCAGTACTTC	CASSGVVMTYEQYF
-	TRBJ2-2	TRBV30	-	TGTGCCTGGAAAAGAGGGGATACGAACACCGGGGAGCTGTTTTTT	CAWKRGDTNTGELFF
-	TRBJ2-1	TRBV5-1	-	TGCGCCAGCAGCTTGAAGGCCGTCGGGAGTCTTTACAATGAGCAGTTCTTC	CASSLKAVGSLYNEQFF
-	TRBJ1-5	TRBV11-2	-	TGTGCCAGCAGCTTAGGGAATCAGCCCCAGCATTTT	CASSLGNQPQHF
TRBD2	TRBJ2-4	TRBV28	-	TGTGCCAGCAGTCTAGCGGGGGCAGTAGCCAAAAACATTCAGTACTTC	CASSLAGAVAKNIQYF
TRBD1	TRBJ1-5	TRBV19	-	TGTGCCAGTAGCTTACAGGGGGCGGCTGGCAATCAGCCCCAGCATTTT	CASSLQGAAGNQPQHF
TRBD2	TRBJ2-2	TRBV6-1	-	TGTGCCAGCAGTGAACTCCGCTCTGCGGGAGCGGGGGAGCTGTTTTTT	CASSELRSAGAGELFF
-	TRBJ1-1	TRBV6-5	-	TGTGCCAGCAGTCGGGCCGTTATAGGGAGGGGGGCTTTCTTT	CASSRAVIGRGAFF
-	TRBJ1-3	TRBV5-5	-	TGTGCCAGCAGCTTGAGGGACGCGGGAAACACCATATATTTT	CASSLRDAGNTIYF
-	TRBJ2-3	TRBV5-1	-	TGCGCCAGCAGCGTTCACACCGGGACTGGAACCACAGATACGCAGTATTTT	CASSVHTGTGTTDTQYF
-	TRBJ2-5	TRBV18	-	TGTGCCAGCGCCCTCCGGGCCGCACCACAAGAGACCCAGTACTTC	CASALRAAPQETQYF
-	TRBJ1-1	TRBV29-1	-	TGCAGCGTAGGTTACGCGATCCCTGAAGCTTTCTTT	CSVGYAIPEAFF
TRBD2	TRBJ2-2	TRBV4-2	-	TGTGCCAGCAGCCAACCCTCTAGCGGGAGGACCGGGGAGCTGTTTTTT	CASSQPSSGRTGELFF
TRBD2	TRBJ2-2	TRBV9	-	TGTGCCAGCAGCGTAGTAGGGACTAGCTCGACGAACACCGGGGAGCTGTTTTTT	CASSVVGTSSTNTGELFF
-	TRBJ2-7	TRBV6-1	-	TGTGCCAGCAGTGAAGCGCGAGAGCGGCACTCCTACGAGCAGTACTTC	CASSEARERHSYEQYF
TRBD1	TRBJ2-3	TRBV4-2	-	TGTGCCAGCAGCGTCTCAGGGGGCCCAGATACGCAGTATTTT	CASSVSGGPDTQYF
-	TRBJ2-4	TRBV19	-	TGTGCCAGTAGACCCGGGGCAGGGCGGATTCAGTACTTC	CASRPGAGRIQYF
TRBD2	TRBJ2-3	TRBV4-2	-	TGTGCCAGCAGCCAAGATGGGACTAGCGGGAGAGATACGCAGTATTTT	CASSQDGTSGRDTQYF
-	TRBJ2-5	TRBV7-9	-	TGTGCCAGCAGCTTCGGGGGTTGGACAGAGACCCAGTACTTC	CASSFGGWTETQYF
-	TRBJ2-1	TRBV9	-	TGTGCCAGCAGTGTTTCGACCTTCCGGGGCAATGAGCAGTTCTTC	CASSVSTFRGNEQFF
-	TRBJ1-2	TRBV30	-	TGTGCCTGGAGATGGGACTATGGCTACACCTTC	CAWRWDYGYTF
-	TRBJ2-7	TRBV2	once	TGTGCCAGCAGTGAACTGGGTAGCTCCTACGAGCAGTACTTC	CASSELGSSYEQYF
TRBD2	TRBJ2-7	TRBV5-1	-	TGCGCCAGCAGCCCGGATCCTCGACTAGCGGGATTCTGGTCCGAGCAGTACTTC	CASSPDPRLAGFWSEQYF
-	TRBJ1-3	TRBV27	-	TGTGCCAGCAGTTTACGGGGAACTGGAAACACCATATATTTT	CASSLRGTGNTIYF
TRBD2	TRBJ2-1	TRBV7-3	-	TGTGCCAGCAGCTTAAAGGCGGGAGGGAACAATGAGCAGTTCTTC	CASSLKAGGNNEQFF
-	TRBJ2-5	TRBV7-2	-	TGTGCCAGCAGCTTAGTCGAGACCCAGTACTTC	CASSLVETQYF
-	TRBJ1-4	TRBV5-5	-	TGTGCCAGCAGCTTGTGGAATACTAATGAAAAACTGTTTTTT	CASSLWNTNEKLFF
TRBD1	TRBJ1-4	TRBV7-9	-	TGTGCCAGTCACAGGGGGGAGCTAACTAATGAAAAACTGTTTTTT	CASHRGELTNEKLFF
TRBD1	TRBJ2-6	TRBV5-1	-	TGCGCCAGCAGCCCGTGGACAGGGCGGTCTGGGGCCAACGTCCTGACTTTC	CASSPWTGRSGANVLTF
TRBD2	TRBJ2-3	TRBV4-1	-	TGCGCCAGCAGCCCCGGACTAGCGGGAGTGGATACGCAGTATTTT	CASSPGLAGVDTQYF
TRBD1	TRBJ1-2	TRBV27	-	TGTGCCAGCAGTCCCCCCGGGACAGGGTTCTATGGCTACACCTTC	CASSPPGTGFYGYTF
-	TRBJ2-4	TRBV30	-	TGTGCCTGGGCTCGGACCGAAAACATTCAGTACTTC	CAWARTENIQYF
-	TRBJ2-5	TRBV4-2	-	TGTGCCAGCAGCCAAGCCAAAGAGACCCAGTACTTC	CASSQAKETQYF
-	TRBJ2-7	TRBV10-3	-	TGTGCCATCAGTGCCAGTAACGAGCAGTACTTC	CAISASNEQYF
-	TRBJ1-1	TRBV6-4	-	TGTGCCAGCAGTGATACCAGGGGGAACACTGAAGCTTTCTTT	CASSDTRGNTEAFF
TRBD1	TRBJ1-1	TRBV6-1	-	TGTGCCAGCAGCAACGGACAGGGCTGGAACACTGAAGCTTTCTTT	CASSNGQGWNTEAFF
TRBD1	TRBJ1-2	TRBV7-9	once	TGTGCCAGCAGCCTGACAGGGTCCAACTATGGCTACACCTTC	CASSLTGSNYGYTF
-	TRBJ2-1	TRBV5-6	-	TGTGCCAGCAGCTTGGTTCGTGCGGGAAGACCAAATTACAATGAGCAGTTCTTC	CASSLVRAGRPNYNEQFF
-	TRBJ2-7	TRBV6-1	-	TGTGCCAGCAGTGAAGCGTGGGTCAGGGCTGGCGTGCAGTACTTC	CASSEAWVRAGVQYF
TRBD2	TRBJ2-1	TRBV7-9	-	TGTGCCAGCAGCCTCGGTAGGACTAGCGGGACCGTCTCCTACAATGAGCAGTTCTTC	CASSLGRTSGTVSYNEQFF
TRBD1	TRBJ2-1	TRBV15	-	TGTGCCACCAGCCGGGACAGGGGCCGCTCCTACAATGAGCAGTTCTTC	CATSRDRGRSYNEQFF
-	TRBJ2-5	TRBV7-9	-	TGTGCCAGCAGCCCCCCCTTACGGAAACCACAAGAGACCCAGTACTTC	CASSPPLRKPQETQYF
-	TRBJ2-3	TRBV29-1	-	TGCAGCGTTGATCGGCAGGGAGACACAGATACGCAGTATTTT	CSVDRQGDTDTQYF
-	TRBJ2-4	TRBV28	-	TGTGCCAGCAGTTTGGGGGACTTAGCCAAAAACATTCAGTACTTC	CASSLGDLAKNIQYF
-	TRBJ2-1	TRBV19	-	TGTGCCAGTAGTAGCCCGGGACAGGGACTAGAATTAACCTACAATGAGCAGTTCTTC	CASSSPGQGLELTYNEQFF
-	TRBJ1-2	TRBV30	-	TGTGCCTGGACGGGACACTCCTATGGCTACACCTTC	CAWTGHSYGYTF
TRBD1	TRBJ2-2	TRBV7-9	-	TGTGCCAGCAGCTACGCCGGGACAGGATCCCGCAACACCGGGGAGCTGTTTTTT	CASSYAGTGSRNTGELFF
-	TRBJ2-7	TRBV11-2	-	TGTGCCAGCAGCCCGGTGACTCCACTCTACGAGCAGTACTTC	CASSPVTPLYEQYF
-	TRBJ1-5	TRBV25-1	-	TGTGCCAGCAGCCACGACGGCAATCAGCCCCAGCATTTT	CASSHDGNQPQHF